This T cell receptor (beta chain) originates from a study of beta chain features in type 1 diabetes. Whole-study results and caveats: Patients with type 1 diabetes showed fewer VDJ junction insertions and more deletions. In all four CD4+ subsets, TCRB CDR3 length was significantly, moderately reduced in type 1 diabetes. Cells expressing TCR highly could be over-represented by cDNA sequencing. Naive, central memory and Treg TCRB repertoires appeared more alike in patients than in healthy donors.

CD45RO/CCR7/CD25/CD127/CD95/CD27 staining was used to isolate CD4+ naive, central memory, regulatory and stem cell-like memory cells by sorting. Expressed TCRB transcripts got sequenced, as all isolated RNA was reverse transcribed. Data came from immunoSEQ multiplex PCR; TCRdb stores just in-frame clones and leaves some out. The table records 100,000 to 150,000 clones, 9% of them present only once. V lost 5 bases and J lost 7; bases outside the gene matches: 6. Per germline, CDR1 MNHNS and CDR2 SASEGT. This CDR3 contains 15 residues. This clone was picked up a small number of times. The antigen remains undetermined.

Sequencing was done on a sample of central memory CD4+ T cells from blood. The chain has TRBV6-1 and TRBJ2-1; 12 bases are a match to TRBD2. The TCR sequence derives from a man aged 30-40 years with type 1 diabetes. This chain's CDR3 is CASSSTSGGANEQFF. In DNA form, the CDR3 reads TGTGCCAGCAGTTCGACTAGCGGGGGCGCGAATGAGCAGTTCTTC.